The clone carrying this TCR beta chain was observed many times. Its target is unknown. This sample was taken from a study of T cells in Graves' hyperthyroidism and ophthalmopathy. Study conclusions and caveats: Ophthalmopathy was model-predicted a median 6.5 months pre-onset.

Exclusion of patients followed from uncontrolled infection, other autoimmune disease, pregnancy or lactation. Trimming removed 1 base from V and 0 bases from J, with 15 bases in between. This CDR3 contains 18 residues. The germline V gene encodes CDR1 KGHDR and CDR2 SFDVKD. RNA transcripts provided the source from which TCR beta CDR3 regions were amplified. HTBI primers drove first-round RT-PCR of the TCR CDR3. TCRdb used MiXCR to reprocess the multiplex PCR reads, holding one entry per CDR3 protein. The sample carries over 500,000 distinct CDR3 sequences, about 16% recorded once. This TCR came from a woman in her 30s with Graves' ophthalmopathy. Sample: blood. The chain links TRBV24-1 to TRBJ2-1; D is unclear. In DNA, the CDR3 is TGTGCCACCAGTGATTTTCGGACCAACCAAAGCTCCTACAATGAGCAGTTCTTC. As protein: CATSDFRTNQSSYNEQFF.